Below are 13 T cell receptor beta chains sequenced from a single sample in a study of spatial heterogeneity in lung cancer. TCRdb re-called the 5' RACE reads through MiXCR, storing one row per CDR3 protein. This table has about 48,000 distinct CDR3 sequences, less than 5.5% appearing once. Time point specified: sample taken at primary tumor resection. Sequencing was performed on PBMCs, taken at surgery. Receptors were obtained from a male donor with early-stage non-small cell lung cancer.

This clonotype was recorded many times. The genes are TRBV27 and TRBJ2-2; the match to TRBD1 covers 7 bases. Germline CDR1 MNHEY, CDR2 SMNVEV (reference sequence). The trim removed 2 bases at V and 3 bases at J, leaving 6 bases unmatched. This CDR3 is 16 amino acids long. In nucleotides, the CDR3 is TGTGCCAGCAGTTTAGGGACAGACAGGGACACCGGGGAGCTGTTTTTT. This sequence encodes CASSLGTDRDTGELFF.

This clonotype was detected many times. This chain uses TRBV28 with TRBJ2-3; the D gene could be TRBD1 or TRBD2 (5 bases each). The germline gives CDR1 MDHEN, CDR2 SYDVKM. V gave up 6 bases and J gave up 1 base, with 17 bases separating them. The CDR3 consists of 16 residues. The CDR3 coding sequence is TGTGCCAGCAGAGTCTTTGGGACCCAGGGCACAGATACGCAGTATTTT. Residues: CASRVFGTQGTDTQYF.

J is TRBJ2-3 and V is TRBV6-2 or TRBV6-3; 10 bases are shared with TRBD2. The CDR3 extends over 17 amino acids. The junction had 7 bases not matched to a gene; V was cut back by 2 bases and J by 2 bases. Germline V gene data show CDR1 as MNHEY and CDR2 as SVGEGT. The DNA of the CDR3 is TGTGCCAGCAGTTACGAAGCGGGAGGGCCTAACACAGATACGCAGTATTTT. It specifies CASSYEAGGPNTDTQYF.

This clonotype showed up many times. The chain uses TRBV12-3 or TRBV12-4 and TRBJ1-5, with D maybe TRBD1 (5 bases). The CDR3 runs to 14 residues. The V gene lost 7 bases and the J gene lost 0 bases, with 10 bases spanning the gap. The CDR3 is CASTPGGSNQPQHF. The DNA for the CDR3 is TGTGCCAGCACCCCGGGGGGTAGCAATCAGCCCCAGCATTTT.

Many counts were recorded for this clonotype. This chain connects TRBV5-1 to TRBJ1-2; tentative D call: TRBD1 (5 bases). Trimming removed 0 bases at V and 2 bases at J, with 8 bases between. From germline, CDR1 is SGHRS and CDR2 YFSETQ. This CDR3 is built from 14 residues. CDR3 bases: TGCGCCAGCAGCTTGGTGGGACGGAACTATGGCTACACCTTC. As protein: CASSLVGRNYGYTF.

The chain is built from TRBV6-2 or TRBV6-3 and TRBJ2-1, with 14 nucleotides matching TRBD2. There are 17 residues in the CDR3. The junction had 7 bases not matched to a gene; V was cut back by 0 bases and J by 9 bases. Germline values: CDR1 MNHEY, CDR2 SVGEGT. The CDR3 DNA reads as TGTGCCAGCAGTTACTCGGGACTAGCGGGAGTTTATCGTGAGCAGTTCTTC. Encoded protein: CASSYSGLAGVYREQFF.

In its sample, this clonotype was seen many times. The V and J genes are TRBV5-1 and TRBJ2-7; D possibly uses TRBD1 or TRBD2 (5 bases each). The CDR3 has 13 residues. The ends were cut back, 2 bases at V and 2 bases at J, with 8 bases in the middle. Germline V gene sequence: CDR1 SGHRS, CDR2 YFSETQ. The CDR3 DNA reads TGCGCCAGCAGCTTCTGGGGACCCTACGAGCAGTACTTC. Residues: CASSFWGPYEQYF.

This clonotype was detected a few times. V gene TRBV11-2 combines with J gene TRBJ1-4; D uncertain. CDR3 length: 14 amino acids. Between the trimmed V and J ends, which lost 11 bases and 0 bases, there was a span of 13 bases. Germline assignment: CDR1 SGHAT and CDR2 FQNNGV. For the CDR3, the DNA is TGTGCCTCATATAACGGGGCAACTAATGAAAAACTGTTTTTT. Translation: CASYNGATNEKLFF.

The chain employs TRBV5-1 and TRBJ2-3, with 13 bases that match TRBD2. The germline V gene encodes CDR1 SGHRS and CDR2 YFSETQ. With V trimmed by 4 bases and J by 2 bases, 7 bases remained unmatched. The CDR3 sequence is 17 residues long. The CDR3 DNA reads as TGCGCCAGCAGCGCAGCCGGGACTAGCGGGAACACAGATACGCAGTATTTT. This encodes CASSAAGTSGNTDTQYF.

This chain uses TRBV19 with TRBJ2-2; 12 nucleotides align to TRBD2. This CDR3 comprises 17 residues. V was clipped by 5 bases and J by 6 bases; unmatched bases: 10. Germline CDR1 is LNHDA and CDR2 is SQIVND (reference sequence). In nucleotides, the CDR3 is TGTGCCAGTAGTGCCCAGACTAGCGGGAGAGCGGCCGGGGAGCTGTTTTTT. Its protein is CASSAQTSGRAAGELFF.

This clonotype has at least ten counts. This chain joins TRBV27 and TRBJ2-7; D ambiguous. This CDR3 is 12 amino acids long. Germline loops: CDR1 MNHEY, CDR2 SMNVEV (reference sequence). V dropped 11 bases and J dropped 2 bases, with 13 bases sitting between them. CDR3 bases: TGTGCCGTTCCCCCTTGCCCCTACGAGCAGTACTTC. This codes for CAVPPCPYEQYF.

This clonotype was recorded many times. The chain combines TRBV9 with TRBJ2-5; 10 bases match TRBD1. The CDR3 length is 15 residues. V shed 4 bases, J shed 1 base, and the junction held 4 bases outside the gene matches. Germline loops: CDR1 SGDLS, CDR2 YYNGEE. The CDR3 DNA reads as TGTGCCAGCAGCCGGACAGGGGGTCTCCAAGAGACCCAGTACTTC. This translates into CASSRTGGLQETQYF. The full variable domain, rest sourced from reference TRBV9 and TRBJ2-5, is DSGVTQTPKHLITATGQRVTLRCSPRSGDLSVYWYQQSLDQGLQFLIQYYNGEERAKGNILERFSAQQFPDLHSELNLSSLELGDSALYFCASSRTGGLQETQYFGPGTRLLVL.

This clonotype came up a few times. The chain links TRBV5-1 to TRBJ1-1; no definite D call. The CDR3 length is 15 residues. Germline V gene lookup returns CDR1 SGHRS and CDR2 YFSETQ. Trimming took 5 bases from V and 4 from J, leaving 18 bases between them. The CDR3 sequence is CASRRREGLGTEAFF. CDR3 DNA: TGCGCCAGCAGGCGAAGGGAGGGCTTAGGCACTGAAGCTTTCTTT. The full variable domain, rest sourced from reference TRBV5-1 and TRBJ1-1, is KAGVTQTPRYLIKTRGQQVTLSCSPISGHRSVSWYQQTPGQGLQFLFEYFSETQRNKGNFPGRFSGRQFSNSRSEMNVSTLELGDSALYLCASRRREGLGTEAFFGQGTRLTVV.